The 25 T cell receptor beta chains listed next were all sequenced from one sample in a study of T cell repertoires in ileal Crohn's disease (dated by TCRdb to the late 2010s). The library relied on the immunoSEQ multiplex PCR assay. TCRdb holds this immuneACCESS table with in-frame rearrangements only. Some clones are missing; in checked studies, unresolved V genes explain under half, and the rest has no known cause. The table for this sample lists under 7,000 clones; 95% of them were counted only once. Together, the top ten hold around 0.3% of the sample. The sample comprised ileal tissue. The source of these receptors is an adult with Crohn's disease.

This clone was recorded only once. The chain combines TRBV30 with TRBJ1-5; D is uncertain. The CDR3 has 12 amino acids. V was pared by 3 bases and J by 4 bases, with 7 bases between. CDR1 and CDR2 (germline): GTSNPN, SVGIG (reference sequence). The CDR3 reads CAWSVMNQPQHF. The CDR3 nucleotides are TGTGCCTGGAGCGTTATGAATCAGCCCCAGCATTTT.

The chain links TRBV6-1 to TRBJ1-6; 10 nucleotides agree with TRBD1. V shed 3 bases, J shed 1 base, and the junction held 3 bases outside the gene matches. The CDR3 has 17 amino acids. Looked up from germline, CDR1 is MNHNS and CDR2 is SASEGT. CDR3 sequence reads: CASSDRDRGSYNSPLHF. CDR3 nucleotides: TGTGCCAGCAGTGATAGGGACAGGGGTTCCTATAATTCACCCCTCCACTTT.

The chain couples TRBV6-5 to TRBJ1-6, with 7 positions matching TRBD1. The germline CDR1 and CDR2 sequences are MNHEY and SVGAGI. With 6 bases clipped from V and 7 bases from J, the junction kept 3 bases outside the gene matches. CDR3 length equals 13 residues. CDR3 loop: CASRGQVNSPLHF. The CDR3 DNA is TGTGCCAGCAGAGGACAGGTCAATTCACCCCTCCACTTT.

The J gene is TRBJ2-5, the V gene TRBV6-8; D might be TRBD2 (5 bases). V lost 0 bases and J 1 base, leaving 15 bases between the germline ends. The CDR3 covers 17 residues. In germline, CDR1 is MNHGY, CDR2 SAAAGT. The CDR3: CASSYSGADNPQETQYF. The CDR3 DNA follows: TGTGCCAGCAGTTACTCGGGAGCGGATAACCCCCAAGAGACCCAGTACTTC.

This rearrangement joins TRBV6-5 to TRBJ1-2; TRBD1 matches at 7 bases. This CDR3 has 15 amino acids. V dropped 5 bases and J dropped 8; count of bases not matched to a gene: 14. Germline assignment: CDR1 MNHEY and CDR2 SVGAGI. The CDR3 sequence: CASSQRQGILQGYTF. DNA of the CDR3: TGTGCCAGCAGTCAGAGACAGGGAATCCTTCAGGGCTACACCTTC.

The chain employs TRBV9 and TRBJ2-1, with 13 bases matching TRBD2. V lost 2 bases, J lost 0 bases, and 2 bases stayed unmatched. The germline CDR1 and CDR2 sequences are SGDLS and YYNGEE. CDR3 size: 17 residues. The CDR3 spells CASSVTSGGISYNEQFF. As DNA, the CDR3 is TGTGCCAGCAGCGTGACTAGCGGGGGGATCTCCTACAATGAGCAGTTCTTC.

This rearrangement joins TRBV4-3 to TRBJ2-5; 12 nucleotides line up with TRBD2. Trimming took 6 bases from V and 3 from J; bases not matched to a gene: 8. Germline V gene sequence: CDR1 LGHNA, CDR2 YSLEER. CDR3 length: 16 amino acids. The CDR3, as DNA: TGCGCCAGCAGTGTTCTAGCGGGGGGGCCTAAAGAGACCCAGTACTTC. Translating it yields CASSVLAGGPKETQYF.

In its sample, this clone was seen once. V and J are TRBV5-4 and TRBJ2-2; TRBD2 is a possible D gene (7 bases). V was shortened by 5 bases and J by 4 bases, with 15 bases between the two germline ends. The germline CDR1 and CDR2 sequences are SGHNT and YYREEE (reference sequence). The CDR3 is 15 residues long. The CDR3 protein is CASRYRGARTGELFF. CDR3 bases: TGTGCCAGCAGATATCGGGGGGCCCGCACCGGGGAGCTGTTTTTT.

J is TRBJ1-1 and V is TRBV11-1; weak D call: TRBD1 (6 bases). There are 14 residues in the CDR3. Trimming pared 4 bases from V and 11 bases from J, leaving 20 bases between. The germline CDR1 and CDR2 sequences are SGHAT and FQDESV (reference sequence). The CDR3: CASSSFGGGLMAFF. The CDR3 DNA reads TGTGCCAGCAGCTCGTTTGGTGGGGGCTTAATGGCTTTCTTT. The full variable domain, rest sourced from reference TRBV11-1 and TRBJ1-1, is EAEVAQSPRYKITEKSQAVAFWCDPISGHATLYWYRQILGQGPELLVQFQDESVVDDSQLPKDRFSAERLKGVDSTLKIQPAELGDSAMYLCASSSFGGGLMAFFGQGTRLTVV.

J is TRBJ2-1 and V is TRBV2, with 15 bases fitting TRBD2. CDR3 length: 19 residues. CDR1 is SNHLY and CDR2 is FYNNEI in the germline V gene. The J segment lost 1 base and the V segment lost 4 bases, leaving 8 bases of the junction unmatched. The CDR3 DNA follows: TGTGCCAGCAGTGCAACCGGGACTAGCGGGGGGTCGTCCTACAATGAGCAGTTCTTC. This encodes CASSATGTSGGSSYNEQFF. Supplemented by reference TRBV2 and TRBJ2-1, the full variable domain reads EPEVTQTPSHQVTQMGQEVILRCVPISNHLYFYWYRQILGQKVEFLVSFYNNEISEKSEIFDDQFSVERPDGSNFTLKIRSTKLEDSAMYFCASSATGTSGGSSYNEQFFGPGTRLTVL.

This rearrangement joins TRBV29-1 to TRBJ1-4, with TRBD1 identical over 11 bases. Trimming removed 6 bases from V and 7 bases from J; junction bases left unmatched: 10. The germline V gene has CDR1 SQVTM and CDR2 ANQGSEA. CDR3 length: 15 residues. This CDR3 is CSVLPVGTGGEKLFF. The CDR3 coding sequence is TGCAGCGTCCTCCCCGTGGGGACAGGGGGTGAAAAACTGTTTTTT.

The genes are TRBV6-5 and TRBJ2-7, with 7 bases fitting TRBD1. CDR1 is MNHEY, CDR2 SVGAGI, per germline. This CDR3 is built from 12 residues. Germline trimming cut 5 bases from V and 3 bases from J; bases unmatched to any gene: 1. CDR3 nucleotides: TGTGCCAGCAGTAACAGGGGCTACGAGCAGTACGTC. Protein product: CASSNRGYEQYV.

The J gene is TRBJ1-1, the V gene TRBV6-5; 8 nucleotides align to TRBD1. From germline, CDR1 is MNHEY and CDR2 SVGAGI. The junction had 5 bases not matched to a gene; V was cut back by 6 bases and J by 5 bases. The CDR3 extends over 13 amino acids. CDR3 nucleotides: TGTGCCAGCAGCCGACAGGGGAGGACTGAAGCTTTCTTT. It is translated as CASSRQGRTEAFF.

The chain recombines TRBV5-1 with TRBJ1-2; TRBD1 might be the D (5 bases). The V gene's germline CDR1 is SGHRS and CDR2 YFSETQ. CDR3 size: 13 residues. Trimming removed 4 bases at V and 6 bases at J, with 13 bases between. CDR3 DNA sequence: TGCGCCAGCAGCAGGGGCGAACCGAATGGCTACACCTTC. It is translated as CASSRGEPNGYTF.

V gene TRBV5-4 combines with J gene TRBJ2-5, with D maybe TRBD2 (5 bases). The V gene lost 3 bases and the J gene lost 1 base, with 10 bases spanning the gap. Per the germline V gene, CDR1 is SGHNT and CDR2 is YYREEE (reference sequence). There are 14 residues in the CDR3. The CDR3 DNA follows: TGTGCCAGCAGCTCCGGACTCACCCAAGAGACCCAGTACTTC. Its translation: CASSSGLTQETQYF.

This chain connects TRBV5-4 to TRBJ2-3; D might be TRBD2 (7 bases). CDR3 length equals 16 residues. Trimming removed 0 bases from V and 3 bases from J, with 14 bases in between. Germline lookup yields CDR1 SGHNT and CDR2 YYREEE (reference sequence). This CDR3 reads CASSLGSRGGTDTQYF. CDR3 nucleotides: TGTGCCAGCAGCTTGGGGTCCAGGGGAGGGACAGATACGCAGTATTTT.

V is TRBV4-2 and J is TRBJ1-2; 9 bases map to TRBD1. This CDR3 has 12 amino acids. CDR1 and CDR2 (germline): LGHNA, YNFKEQ. Unmatched junction bases numbered 3, after V lost 7 bases and J lost 6 bases. The chain's CDR3 is CASTGTGHGYTF. CDR3 bases: TGTGCCAGCACCGGGACAGGGCATGGCTACACCTTC.

V and J are TRBV27 and TRBJ1-5; 8 bases map to TRBD1. The CDR3 contains 14 residues. Losses at the gene ends were 5 bases for V and 7 bases for J; bases not matched to a gene: 7. Germline V gene sequence: CDR1 MNHEY, CDR2 SMNVEV (reference sequence). The CDR3 region is CASSPYRGEQPQHF. In DNA, the CDR3 is TGTGCCAGCAGTCCTTACAGGGGGGAACAGCCCCAGCATTTT.

The chain recombines TRBV6-1 with TRBJ1-3; unclear D gene. Looked up from germline, CDR1 is MNHNS and CDR2 is SASEGT. The CDR3 is made up of 15 amino acids. V was cut by 2 bases and J by 7 bases, with 15 bases left in between. CDR3 coding DNA: TGTGCCAGCAGTGAACCCGGTTGGGCGGGGAACACCATATATTTT. Translating it yields CASSEPGWAGNTIYF.

This chain uses TRBV5-1 with TRBJ2-3; 8 bases are a match to TRBD2. J was trimmed by 4 bases and V by 2 bases; bases with no gene match: 6. The CDR3 has 15 amino acids. Germline assignment: CDR1 SGHRS and CDR2 YFSETQ. In DNA, the CDR3 is TGCGCCAGCAGCTTTCGGGGGGGACCGGCAGATACGCAGTATTTT. Amino acids: CASSFRGGPADTQYF.

The V call is TRBV6-5, the J call TRBJ2-7, with 7 bases that match TRBD1. This CDR3 contains 14 residues. V shed 6 bases, J shed 0 bases, and the junction held 5 bases outside the gene matches. Looked up from germline, CDR1 is MNHEY and CDR2 is SVGAGI. CDR3 in amino acids: CASRRTGTSYEQYV. The CDR3 DNA reads as TGTGCCAGCAGGAGGACAGGAACCTCCTACGAGCAGTACGTC.

V is TRBV9 and J is TRBJ2-3; a possible D gene is TRBD2 (5 bases). The CDR3 runs 15 residues. Between the trimmed V and J ends, which lost 5 bases and 3 bases, there was a span of 16 bases. CDR1 is SGDLS and CDR2 is YYNGEE in the germline V gene. CDR3 DNA sequence: TGTGCCAGCAGTCGTTACGGGGAAATAACAGATACGCAGTATTTT. Protein: CASSRYGEITDTQYF.

The chain links TRBV30 to TRBJ1-5, with TRBD1 matching 8 bases. Trimming cost V 5 bases and J 5 bases; bases outside gene matches: 8. The CDR3 extends over 14 amino acids. The germline CDR1 and CDR2 sequences are GTSNPN and SVGIG (reference sequence). The CDR3 coding sequence is TGTGCCTGGGGACAGGGAAACTTCGATCAGCCCCAGCATTTT. It encodes CAWGQGNFDQPQHF.

Concerning this clone: Lacking the conserved final phenylalanine or tryptophan, this CDR3 likely reflects a read error. No DNA is shown, since the ends of the CDR3 on it are uncertain; the CDR3 is the one TCRdb lists. The gene calls are TRBV4-1 and TRBJ2-3; TRBD2, as called in the table, went unchecked against the DNA. The CDR3 has 12 residues if both end residues are counted. Germline V gene lookup returns CDR1 MGHRA and CDR2 YSYEKL. The CDR3 reads CASSQDPRLAGS.

This chain joins TRBV5-1 and TRBJ1-2; tentative D call: TRBD1 (6 bases). V was pared by 1 base and J by 2 bases, with 12 bases between. Germline V CDR1 and CDR2: SGHRS, YFSETQ. This CDR3 region has 15 residues. In nucleotides, the CDR3 is TGCGCCAGCAGCTTGATGGCAGGGGAAAACTATGGCTACACCTTC. Translated: CASSLMAGENYGYTF.